These 25 T cell receptor beta chains were all obtained from the same sample, sequenced in a study of T cells in Graves' hyperthyroidism and ophthalmopathy. RNA transcripts served as the template for amplifying TCR beta CDR3 regions. First-round RT-PCR with HTBI primers amplified the TCR CDR3 region. Each CDR3 protein is one row after TCRdb ran MiXCR on the multiplex PCR reads. The sample consists of hundreds of thousands of distinct CDR3 sequences, around 22% of them appearing once. The sample consisted of blood. These receptors came from a man aged 25 to 45 with Graves' ophthalmopathy.

At least ten counts were recorded for this clonotype. This chain uses TRBV12-3 or TRBV12-4 with TRBJ2-1, with unresolved D. V dropped 2 bases and J dropped 5 bases, with 16 bases sitting between them. The CDR3 sequence is 16 residues long. The CDR3 is CASSLLVVSPNNEQFF. CDR3 bases: TGTGCCAGCAGTTTATTGGTGGTTAGTCCCAACAATGAGCAGTTCTTC.

The sample holds many counts of this clonotype. CDR3 sequence (DNA): TGTGCCAGCAGTCCCGGACGGCTCAATCAGCCCCAGCATTTT. This sequence encodes CASSPGRLNQPQHF. The V call is TRBV12-3 or TRBV12-4, the J call TRBJ1-5; D call uncertain. The CDR3 spans 14 residues. The V and J ends lost 5 bases and 3 bases respectively, with 11 bases between them.

The chain has TRBV7-9 and TRBJ1-5; TRBD1 is a possible D gene (5 bases). This CDR3 has 16 amino acids. V lost 0 bases to trimming and J lost 3 bases, with 12 bases between them. Germline-derived CDR1 and CDR2 are SEHNR and FQNEAQ (reference sequence). This chain's CDR3 is CASSLAGGTYNQPQHF. The CDR3 bases are TGTGCCAGCAGCTTAGCGGGGGGAACCTACAATCAGCCCCAGCATTTT.

The genes are TRBV30 and TRBJ1-3; 10 nucleotides align to TRBD1. J gave up 7 bases and V 4 bases, and 4 bases lay outside the gene matches. CDR3 length: 13 residues. The germline gives CDR1 GTSNPN, CDR2 SVGIG (reference sequence). CDR3 in DNA: TGTGCCTGGATGGGACAGGGGTGGAACACCATATATTTT. Translating gives CAWMGQGWNTIYF. Full variable domain (outside the CDR3, taken from reference TRBV30 and TRBJ1-3): SQTIHQWPATLVQPVGSPLSLECTVEGTSNPNLYWYRQAAGRGLQLLFYSVGIGQISSEVPQNLSASRPQDRQFILSSKKLLLSDSGFYLCAWMGQGWNTIYFGEGSWLTVV.

This clonotype was counted ten times or more. The genes are TRBV12-5 and TRBJ2-5, with TRBD1 as a possible D gene (6 bases). The length of the CDR3 is 16 residues. V was trimmed by 2 bases and J by 4 bases, leaving 17 bases between them. Germline CDR1 is LGHNT and CDR2 is FRNRAP. The CDR3 region is CASGLFGRGSPETQYF. CDR3 bases: TGTGCTAGTGGTTTGTTTGGCAGGGGCTCCCCAGAGACCCAGTACTTC. The whole variable domain, remainder taken from reference TRBV12-5 and TRBJ2-5, is DARVTQTPRHKVTEMGQEVTMRCQPILGHNTVFWYRQTMMQGLELLAYFRNRAPLDDSGMPKDRFSAEMPDATLATLKIQPSEPRDSAVYFCASGLFGRGSPETQYFGPGTRLLVL.

This clonotype was seen at least ten times. The rearrangement uses TRBV11-2 and TRBJ2-4, with a tentative D call TRBD1 (5 bases). The CDR3 runs 14 residues. CDR1 and CDR2 from the germline V gene are SGHAT and FQNNGV. V lost 5 bases and J lost 10, with 18 bases in between. The CDR3 sequence: CASSPGFSISIQYF. For the CDR3, the DNA is TGTGCCAGCAGCCCAGGGTTCTCCATCTCAATTCAGTACTTC.

This clonotype was seen a few times. This sequence joins TRBV11-3 and TRBJ2-5; no reliable D call. Trimming left V 5 bases short and J 0 bases short, with 4 bases between. The CDR3 runs to 12 residues. Germline CDR1 SGHNT, CDR2 YENEEA. The CDR3 loop is CASSQDQETQYF. The DNA of the CDR3 is TGTGCCAGCAGCCAGGACCAAGAGACCCAGTACTTC.

The V call is TRBV6-1, the J call TRBJ2-3, with 8 positions matching TRBD2. This CDR3 region has 19 residues. V lost 2 bases, J lost 3 bases, and 16 bases stayed unmatched. The germline gives CDR1 MNHNS, CDR2 SASEGT. The CDR3 region has the DNA TGTGCCAGCAGTGAATTTTGGAGCGGGAGATTGAGGGAGACAGATACGCAGTATTTT. Residues: CASSEFWSGRLRETDTQYF.

The rearrangement links TRBV24-1 to TRBJ2-3; either TRBD1 or TRBD2 may supply D (6 bases each). The CDR3 totals 14 residues. Deletions cut 5 bases from V and 5 bases from J, with 13 bases between. Per the germline V gene, CDR1 is KGHDR and CDR2 is SFDVKD. CDR3 bases: TGTGCCACCAGTGTACGGGGGCAAGGAGATACGCAGTATTTT. Its translation is CATSVRGQGDTQYF.

This clonotype was observed at least ten times. The CDR3 loop is CSAGREGTTKNIQYF. CDR3 nucleotides: TGCAGTGCTGGGCGGGAGGGGACGACCAAAAACATTCAGTACTTC. V usage is TRBV20-1 and J usage is TRBJ2-4; 9 bases map to TRBD2. J was trimmed by 2 bases and V by 5 bases; bases with no gene match: 7. Germline CDR1 and CDR2: DFQATT and SNEGSKA (reference sequence). The CDR3 runs 15 residues.

This clonotype appeared a few times. J is TRBJ1-3 and V is TRBV12-3 or TRBV12-4; D is possibly TRBD1 (6 bases). CDR3 length: 15 amino acids. The V and J ends lost 4 bases and 9 bases respectively, with 19 bases between them. CDR3 sequence: CASSSPGVWRSTIYF. CDR3 coding DNA: TGTGCCAGCAGTTCTCCAGGGGTCTGGCGGAGCACCATATATTTT.

This chain joins TRBV19 and TRBJ2-5; TRBD2 aligns across 12 bases. Unmatched junction bases numbered 17, after V lost 4 bases and J lost 2 bases. The CDR3 is 20 residues long. Germline V lookup: CDR1 LNHDA, CDR2 SQIVND (reference sequence). The CDR3 sequence: CASSTTRLAGVLMGQETQYF. Written as DNA, the CDR3 is TGTGCCAGTAGTACAACCAGACTAGCGGGAGTCCTTATGGGGCAAGAGACCCAGTACTTC.

This chain uses TRBV24-1 with TRBJ2-1, with 10 bases lining up with TRBD2. This CDR3 region has 16 residues. Germline V gene lookup returns CDR1 KGHDR and CDR2 SFDVKD. V lost 2 bases and J lost 1; bases outside the gene matches: 1. The CDR3 coding sequence is TGTGCCACCAGTGATTCACTAGCGGGATCCTACAATGAGCAGTTCTTC. Translation: CATSDSLAGSYNEQFF.

The chain recombines TRBV19 with TRBJ2-3; 7 positions match TRBD2. The V and J ends lost 10 bases and 3 bases, in that order; junction bases with no gene match: 10. Germline V CDR1 and CDR2: LNHDA, SQIVND (reference sequence). This CDR3 spans 14 amino acids. The CDR3 nucleotides are TGTGCCACGGGGAGGGCCGCGGGGACAGATACGCAGTATTTT. This sequence encodes CATGRAAGTDTQYF. Together with reference TRBV19 and TRBJ2-3, the CDR3 gives the full variable domain: DGGITQSPKYLFRKEGQNVTLSCEQNLNHDAMYWYRQDPGQGLRLIYYSQIVNDFQKGDIAEGYSVSREKKESFPLTVTSAQKNPTAFYLCATGRAAGTDTQYFGPGTRLTVL.

The V gene is TRBV4-2, the J gene TRBJ2-3; 10 bases are shared with TRBD1. Trimming at V came to 4 bases and at J to 0 bases, leaving 10 bases not matched to a gene. The CDR3 consists of 18 residues. From germline, CDR1 is LGHNA and CDR2 YNFKEQ. In nucleotides, the CDR3 is TGTGCCAGCAGCCCCCACTCCGGGACAGGGGTGAGCACAGATACGCAGTATTTT. Its protein is CASSPHSGTGVSTDTQYF.

This clonotype was detected only once. Just one base apart from a much larger clone, this may be a read error. The V call is TRBV5-1, the J call TRBJ1-1; unclear D gene. Germline V CDR1 and CDR2: SGHRS, YFSETQ. The CDR3 is 17 residues long. Trimming removed 7 bases from V and 4 bases from J, with 26 bases in between. DNA for the CDR3: TGCGCCAGCTGCCCACTCCTAAACCCTACGAGTCGCACTGAAGCTTTCTTT. It encodes CASCPLLNPTSRTEAFF.

This clonotype appeared many times. The chain joins TRBV28 to TRBJ1-1; D not resolved. This CDR3 region has 13 residues. V dropped 7 bases and J dropped 0 bases, with 9 bases sitting between them. CDR1 and CDR2 from the germline V gene are MDHEN and SYDVKM. In DNA, the CDR3 is TGTGCCAGCACCCCGCCGTTGAACACTGAAGCTTTCTTT. Encoded protein: CASTPPLNTEAFF.

To note about this clonotype: Given a much more abundant clone one base away, this may be a read error. The rearrangement uses TRBV2 and TRBJ1-1; D is ambiguous. V was shortened by 11 bases and J by 0 bases, with 13 bases between the two germline ends. This CDR3 spans 13 amino acids. In germline, CDR1 is SNHLY, CDR2 FYNNEI. The CDR3 region is CAGHRRMNTEAFF. As DNA, the CDR3 is TGTGCCGGCCACAGACGAATGAACACTGAAGCTTTCTTT.

This chain joins TRBV6-1 and TRBJ1-1; D is undetermined. The V gene lost 8 bases and the J gene lost 10 bases, with 14 bases spanning the gap. CDR3 length equals 11 residues. Germline lookup yields CDR1 MNHNS and CDR2 SASEGT. The CDR3 DNA follows: TGTGCCAGCCGCAGGAGTGGTCGAGCTTTCTTT. Translating it yields CASRRSGRAFF.

V gene TRBV6-1 combines with J gene TRBJ2-3; 7 bases match TRBD1. This CDR3 is 15 amino acids long. With 6 bases clipped from V and 2 bases from J, the junction kept 8 bases outside the gene matches. The germline gives CDR1 MNHNS, CDR2 SASEGT. CDR3 protein: CASRRRTGLTDTQYF. In DNA form, the CDR3 reads TGTGCCAGCAGAAGACGGACAGGACTCACAGATACGCAGTATTTT.

This clonotype was seen a few times. In DNA form, the CDR3 reads TGTGCCAGCAGAAGGGGGAAAGCCAACACCGGGGAGCTGTTTTTT. Translated: CASRRGKANTGELFF. The chain employs TRBV6-1 and TRBJ2-2; D is possibly TRBD1 (6 bases). The CDR3 loop spans 15 amino acids. Deletions cut 6 bases from V and 2 bases from J, with 13 bases between. Germline CDR1 and CDR2: MNHNS and SASEGT.

This clonotype came up many times. V gene TRBV20-1 combines with J gene TRBJ1-5, with TRBD1 matching 11 bases. CDR1 and CDR2 from the germline V gene are DFQATT and SNEGSKA (reference sequence). V lost 5 bases to trimming and J lost 7 bases; unmatched junction nucleotides: 13. This CDR3 comprises 16 residues. The CDR3 region has the DNA TGCAGTGCTGGGAGGTCGGGACAGGGGGGAAGACAGCCCCAGCATTTT. This translates into CSAGRSGQGGRQPQHF.

The chain is built from TRBV18 and TRBJ1-1; D is perhaps TRBD1 (5 bases). Germline CDR1 and CDR2: KGHSH and LQKENI. This CDR3 has 14 residues. V was pared by 5 bases and J by 5 bases, with 15 bases between. In nucleotides, the CDR3 is TGTGCCAGCTCAACCACCCGGGGGGGTACTGAAGCTTTCTTT. It translates to CASSTTRGGTEAFF.

This clonotype appeared a few times. J is TRBJ1-5 and V is TRBV6-1; D gene ambiguous. The CDR3 is 14 residues long. Germline CDR1 MNHNS, CDR2 SASEGT. The V end lost 3 bases, the J end lost 2 bases, and 8 bases lay between the germline ends. The CDR3 is CASSDSMGNQPQHF. Written as DNA, the CDR3 is TGTGCCAGCAGTGATTCAATGGGCAATCAGCCCCAGCATTTT.

This clonotype showed up many times. The rearrangement uses TRBV3-1 and TRBJ1-1; D is undetermined. V was cut by 6 bases and J by 0 bases, with 8 bases left in between. The germline V gene encodes CDR1 LGHDT and CDR2 YNNKEL (reference sequence). This CDR3 spans 13 amino acids. For the CDR3, the DNA is TGTGCCAGCAGGCGTCAGATGAACACTGAAGCTTTCTTT. It yields the protein CASRRQMNTEAFF.